A selection of T cell receptor beta chains follows, all from one sample in a study of identifying expanded T cells in peripheral blood. Only in-frame clones appear in the TCRdb table, and some are missing; sequencing was by immunoSEQ multiplex PCR. In the table there are roughly 96,000 clones, roughly 88% of which are singletons. Material: blood. The receptor set was obtained from a person aged 18 to 75 in good health. Both conserved end residues are trimmed from each CDR3.

V gene	J gene	CDR3 protein
TRBV19	TRBJ2-3	ASSIRQPTDTQY
TRBV29-1	TRBJ1-4	SVGLRLGQRSEKLF
TRBV30	TRBJ1-2	AWSVGLLGNYGYT
TRBV7-3	TRBJ2-3	ASSIKGAVGLAGALRDTDTQY
TRBV7-9	TRBJ1-5	ASSRDSPRPQH
TRBV19	TRBJ1-1	ASSKNRQGMSINMNTEAF
TRBV4-2	TRBJ2-7	ASSQDGLDTGEQY
TRBV10-2	TRBJ2-2	ASSEEGDTGELF
TRBV7-9	TRBJ2-4	ASSSAWDIQY
TRBV29-1	TRBJ1-1	SVVLGEGNTEAF
TRBV6-1	TRBJ2-1	ASSVGARFNEQF
TRBV11-3	TRBJ2-1	ASSLEGVAGPLEQF
TRBV30	TRBJ1-2	AWSGEGGAGVYGYT
TRBV19	TRBJ1-2	ASSIRQDANYGYT
TRBV15	TRBJ1-5	ATSRDARGPQH
TRBV4-1	TRBJ2-7	ASSQPKRGPPGEQY
TRBV5-1	TRBJ1-5	ASSLEPGLNQPQH
TRBV4-1	TRBJ2-1	ASSQPTLGGAGNEQF
TRBV20-1	TRBJ2-1	SARDVQEQF
TRBV7-8	TRBJ2-1	ASSFRGPLDNEQF
TRBV15	TRBJ1-2	ATSPRGTGGQGYT
TRBV10-3	TRBJ2-2	AIKAGDSRKARELF
TRBV9	TRBJ2-5	ASSVGYQETQY
TRBV14	TRBJ2-1	ASSTGTAHNEQF
TRBV10-3	TRBJ1-1	ATASAGLNTEAF
TRBV29-1	TRBJ2-5	SVTTGTTKETQY
TRBV29-1	TRBJ2-3	SVLTSTDTQY
TRBV9	TRBJ2-1	ASSVDGAPYNEQF
TRBV15	TRBJ2-5	ATSAQGGGRETQY
TRBV30	TRBJ2-7	AWGRQGATYEQY
TRBV18	TRBJ2-6	ASSVQGGSGANVLT
TRBV5-6	TRBJ1-2	ASSLAGGHVGYGYT
TRBV7-6	TRBJ2-5	ASSTQTSGAGETQY
TRBV11-3	TRBJ1-1	ASSQGGTNTEAF
TRBV27	TRBJ1-5	ASSFQINQPQH